This TCR beta chain was recorded in a study of T cell responses to AZD1222 COVID-19 vaccine (dated by TCRdb to the early 2020s). Broadly, across the study: AZD1222 recipients given second doses at about 4 weeks or at about 12 weeks were pooled, since spike-specific TCR depth and breadth were not found to differ between the two schedules. A total of 230 to 250 trial participants underwent TCR sequencing, of whom 207 had received two doses of AZD1222 and 26 had received two doses of the MenACWY control vaccine. Trial participants were enrolled by age into subgroups of 18-55, 56-69 and 70-plus years, and 148, 28 and 57 TCR-sequenced participants, respectively, were included in these subgroups.

A remark on this clone: The specificity of this receptor is unknown. There are no base qualities to consult, and no much larger clone falls within one base.

What the time point label conveys for this sample: baseline before first vaccination. Vaccinee samples were obtained from the UK trials COV001 and COV002, which included a single-blind randomized controlled phase 2/3 trial of AZD1222 (ChAdOx1 nCoV-19) in healthy adults. For TCRbeta chain sequencing, PBMC samples were collected from trial participants at day 0 and at day 28 after the second dose. The CDR1 and CDR2 encoded by the germline V gene (reference sequence) are LNHNV and YYDKDF. The CDR3 holds 13 amino acids from the cysteine to the phenylalanine. Only the CDR3 portion is preserved as DNA: 39 bases, with reading frame beginning at the first base. The junction carries 6 bases between V and J, which are trimmed by 0 bases and 3 bases respectively. The CDR3 regions of human TCRbeta chains were analyzed by immunosequencing. In the authors' own workflow: Repertoire TCRs were checked for matches against a reference library of SARS-CoV-2-specific TCRs that had been generated using the MIRA antigen-specificity platform. Breadth was defined as the fraction of unique TCRs that were SARS-CoV-2-associated, and depth was defined as the fraction of total T cells that were SARS-CoV-2-associated. Each spike-specific TCR was assigned to its reactive spike region and to a CD4 or CD8 class using the MIRA data. Log10-transformed breadth and depth values were compared by one-way ANOVA with Sidak's multiple comparisons tests. TCRdb stores this immuneACCESS table with in-frame sequences only. Part of the clones is absent; in the studies checked, under half of the shortfall reflects unresolved V genes, and no reason is known for the rest. V and J calls and clone size are those listed in that table; D and trimming were worked out from the DNA. This sample is represented by over 75,000 clones; around 89% of them were singletons. The top ten constitute approximately 30% of the sample.

Study-wide findings and limitations: Because no samples from the day 14 peak response were available, repertoires could be characterized only after the peak T cell response. Reportedly, close to half of the unique spike-specific TCRs recognized epitopes lying outside the regions that are mutated in the B.1.351 and B.1.1.7 variants. A significant rise in spike-specific TCR breadth and depth was observed after two AZD1222 doses relative to day 0 and relative to MenACWY recipients. In the small 56-69-year group, the increase in depth fell short of significance, most likely because of low power. Most participants were white British and females outnumbered males, and the authors suggested that clonal diversity may have been underestimated. The whole spike protein was spanned by vaccine-associated CD4 TCRs, and dominant responses were seen in regions 160-218 and 743-854. Conclusions about previously exposed vaccinees were limited because only six or seven AZD1222 recipients were SARS-CoV-2 seropositive at baseline.

The sample in question was peripheral blood, obtained on day 0 of AZD1222 vaccination. In this chain, TRBV15 is recombined with TRBJ2-7; the D segment cannot be called with confidence. This clonotype originated in an adult in good health. The CDR3 region reads CATSRDIDYEQYF. The sequence in DNA is TGTGCCACCAGCAGAGATATCGACTACGAGCAGTACTTC. The full variable domain, with segments outside the CDR3 supplied by the reference TRBV15 and TRBJ2-7 proteins, appears as DAMVIQNPRYQVTQFGKPVTLSCSQTLNHNVMYWYQQKSSQAPKLLFHYYDKDFNNEADTPDNFQSRRPNTSFCFLDIRSPGLGDTAMYLCATSRDIDYEQYFGPGTRLTVT.